Here is one TCR beta chain with its context. Its matching antigen is unknown. Trimming took 9 bases from V and 1 from J; bases not matched to a gene: 13. Germline-derived CDR1 and CDR2 are LNHDA and SQIVND (reference sequence). This CDR3 is built from 16 residues. The data derive from a study of cytomegalovirus exposure and HLA in healthy donors. Whole-study results and caveats: TRBV6-2, TRBV6-3 and other indistinguishable V segments were excluded.

PCR used 60 Vbeta primers and 13 Jbeta primers. The data were produced by immunoSEQ multiplex PCR, yet TCRdb's version contains in-frame clones alone and is incomplete. Altogether 100,000 to 150,000 clones are present, around 67% being singletons, with the ten largest covering over 2%. This TCR came from a woman aged 40 to 50 in good health and CMV-seropositive. The chain couples TRBV19 to TRBJ2-7; TRBD1 aligns across 9 bases. The sequencing sample was made of PBMCs. CDR3 loop: CASSRDRETGSYEQYF. CDR3 in DNA: TGTGCCAGCAGCCGGGACAGGGAGACAGGATCCTACGAGCAGTACTTC.